This T cell receptor (beta chain) is from a study of lymphopenia after photon versus proton radiotherapy. The V end lost 6 bases, the J end lost 0 bases, and 18 bases lay between the germline ends. The CDR3 covers 16 residues. The germline CDR1 and CDR2 sequences are SQVTM and ANQGSEA. TCRdb's copy holds only in-frame clones and misses some; the assay was immunoSEQ multiplex PCR. The sample holds under 80,000 clones, 70% to 90% seen once. Sequencing was performed on peripheral blood, taken from a patient treated with photon-based radiotherapy. The genes are TRBV29-1 and TRBJ2-4; TRBD2 is a possible D gene (6 bases). This clonotype was obtained from a man between 40 and 49 years old with gastric cancer. CDR3 residues: CSVAVGTSLAKNIQYF. The CDR3 DNA reads TGCAGCGTCGCGGTGGGGACTTCACTAGCCAAAAACATTCAGTACTTC.